This passage covers 20 T cell receptor beta chains from one sample sequenced in a study of blood T cell repertoires in COVID-19. Method: immunoSEQ multiplex PCR; TCRdb's copy keeps in-frame clones and lacks some. Counted here are around 140,000 clones, around 82% occurring once; the ten biggest clones make up under 4.5%. Sequenced sample: peripheral blood. These receptors were taken from a woman aged 60-75 years with acute or convalescent COVID-19.

The rearrangement joins TRBV3-1 (or the pseudogene TRBV3-2) to TRBJ1-6; D not resolved. Trimming removed 5 bases at V and 8 bases at J, with 4 bases between. The germline CDR1 and CDR2 sequences are LGHDT and YNNKEL (reference sequence). The CDR3 length is 11 residues. CDR3 region: CASSVDSPLHF. The DNA for the CDR3 is TGTGCCAGCAGCGTAGATTCACCCCTCCACTTT.

The chain combines TRBV28 with TRBJ2-6; possible D gene TRBD1, 6 bases. Trimming cost V 8 bases and J 0 bases, with 20 bases left between them. The CDR3 covers 18 residues. Germline V gives CDR1 MDHEN, CDR2 SYDVKM. CDR3 sequence: CASSSGSRGISGANVLTF. CDR3 DNA sequence: TGTGCCAGCTCCTCGGGGAGCAGGGGCATCTCTGGGGCCAACGTCCTGACTTTC.

The chain couples TRBV11-1 to TRBJ2-5; no definite D call. The V and J ends lost 6 bases and 1 base respectively, with 9 bases between them. Germline values: CDR1 SGHAT, CDR2 FQDESV (reference sequence). The CDR3 consists of 13 residues. The CDR3 sequence: CASSGASQETQYF. The CDR3 bases are TGTGCCAGCAGTGGAGCTAGCCAAGAGACCCAGTACTTC.

The chain employs TRBV28 and TRBJ2-1, with 9 bases fitting TRBD2. With V trimmed by 0 bases and J by 2 bases, 8 bases remained unmatched. Germline V gives CDR1 MDHEN, CDR2 SYDVKM. The CDR3 totals 18 residues. Written as DNA, the CDR3 is TGTGCCAGCAGTTTATGGTCTAGCGGGGTCACTACCTACAATGAGCAGTTCTTC. This translates into CASSLWSSGVTTYNEQFF.

This chain joins TRBV19 and TRBJ2-2, with 7 positions matching TRBD1. The germline CDR1 and CDR2 sequences are LNHDA and SQIVND (reference sequence). The ends lost 6 bases at V and 1 base at J; junction bases unmatched: 8. The CDR3 totals 16 residues. As DNA, the CDR3 is TGTGCCAGTAGGGGGACCGGGACAGTGAACACCGGGGAGCTGTTTTTT. This encodes CASRGTGTVNTGELFF.

This rearrangement joins TRBV5-1 to TRBJ2-7; a weak D match, TRBD2 (5 bases). The CDR3 loop spans 14 amino acids. Trimming removed 0 bases at V and 7 bases at J, with 14 bases between. Looked up from germline, CDR1 is SGHRS and CDR2 is YFSETQ. Here the CDR3 reads CASSLGGQTKEQYF. The CDR3 bases are TGCGCCAGCAGCTTGGGTGGCCAGACTAAAGAGCAGTACTTC.

This rearrangement joins TRBV7-9 to TRBJ1-1; D is unresolved. Germline CDR1 SEHNR, CDR2 FQNEAQ (reference sequence). The germline V and J ends were trimmed by 2 bases and 4 bases, with 11 bases remaining between them. This CDR3 is built from 14 residues. The CDR3 reads CASSLQASRTEAFF. In nucleotides, the CDR3 is TGTGCCAGCAGCTTACAGGCCTCCCGCACTGAAGCTTTCTTT.

The chain carries TRBV29-1 and TRBJ1-1; TRBD1 might be the D (6 bases). V was shortened by 7 bases and J by 7 bases, with 16 bases between the two germline ends. Germline V lookup: CDR1 SQVTM, CDR2 ANQGSEA. The CDR3 spans 12 residues. The CDR3 nucleotides are TGCAGCGGTAAAGGGGGAGGGGGTGAAGCTTTCTTT. Its protein is CSGKGGGGEAFF.

J is TRBJ2-3 and V is TRBV11-2; weak D call: TRBD2 (6 bases). Germline V gene data show CDR1 as SGHAT and CDR2 as FQNNGV. The CDR3 sequence is 13 residues long. Trimming shortened V by 3 bases and J by 4 bases, and 8 bases separated the two germline ends. This CDR3 reads CASSLTSADTQYF. Written as DNA, the CDR3 is TGTGCCAGCAGCTTGACTAGTGCAGATACGCAGTATTTT.

This clone was counted between two and nine times. The rearrangement joins TRBV10-3 to TRBJ1-2; D perhaps matches TRBD1 (6 bases). V dropped 11 bases and J dropped 3 bases, with 19 bases sitting between them. Germline lookup yields CDR1 ENHRY and CDR2 SYGVKD. This CDR3 contains 14 residues. The CDR3 here is CAHSPSGADYGYTF. The CDR3, as DNA: TGTGCCCATAGCCCATCAGGGGCTGACTATGGCTACACCTTC.

This clone was counted between two and nine times. This sequence joins TRBV28 and TRBJ2-3; 9 nucleotides agree with TRBD2. Looked up from germline, CDR1 is MDHEN and CDR2 is SYDVKM. The CDR3 extends over 16 amino acids. The trim removed 2 bases at V and 0 bases at J, leaving 3 bases unmatched. The DNA of the CDR3 is TGTGCCAGCAGTTTACCCCTAGCGGGAAGCACAGATACGCAGTATTTT. Translated, it gives CASSLPLAGSTDTQYF.

The V and J genes are TRBV9 and TRBJ1-2, with TRBD1 as a possible D gene (5 bases). Germline V CDR1 and CDR2: SGDLS, YYNGEE. The CDR3 totals 16 residues. V dropped 0 bases and J dropped 0 bases, with 12 bases sitting between them. The CDR3 DNA reads TGTGCCAGCAGCGTAGGGGGCAGTATAGCTAACTATGGCTACACCTTC. Residues: CASSVGGSIANYGYTF.

Only a few counts were recorded for this clone. The chain employs TRBV28 and TRBJ2-2; unclear D gene. Trimming left V 5 bases short and J 7 bases short, with 14 bases between. The CDR3 sequence is 14 residues long. CDR1 is MDHEN, CDR2 SYDVKM, per germline. CDR3: CASSLDIGDGELFF. The DNA of the CDR3 is TGTGCCAGCAGTCTGGATATTGGAGACGGGGAGCTGTTTTTT.

In DNA, the CDR3 is TGTGCCAGCAGCTTGGTAACCGCGACAGGGGGCTTTTTGACTGAAGCTTTCTTT. Its translation: CASSLVTATGGFLTEAFF. The chain combines TRBV5-6 with TRBJ1-1; 10 bases fit TRBD1. The CDR3 consists of 18 residues. Germline V gives CDR1 SGHDT, CDR2 YYEEEE. V was pared by 0 bases and J by 5 bases, with 13 bases of the junction left unmatched.

The V gene is TRBV3-1 (or the pseudogene TRBV3-2), the J gene TRBJ2-7, with 9 bases that match TRBD2. This CDR3 spans 15 amino acids. Losses at the gene ends were 4 bases for V and 4 bases for J; bases not matched to a gene: 8. CDR1 is LGHDT and CDR2 is YNNKEL in the germline V gene (reference sequence). CDR3 nucleotide sequence: TGTGCCAGCAGCCCACTAGCGGGCGGGGGTTACGAGCAGTACTTC. It translates to CASSPLAGGGYEQYF.

The chain uses TRBV7-2 and TRBJ2-1; D might be TRBD2 (6 bases). The ends were cut back, 2 bases at V and 10 bases at J, with 9 bases in the middle. The CDR3 contains 12 residues. Germline loops: CDR1 SGHTA, CDR2 FQGNSA. This CDR3 is CASSLPSDEQFF. The DNA for the CDR3 is TGTGCCAGCAGCTTACCTAGCGACGAGCAGTTCTTC.

The chain links TRBV7-3 to TRBJ2-1, with 13 bases fitting TRBD2. This CDR3 is 15 amino acids long. Trimming took 5 bases from V and 5 from J; bases not matched to a gene: 3. Germline CDR1 reads SGHTA; CDR2 reads FQGTGA. The CDR3 DNA reads as TGTGCCAGCAGCCGAGGACTAGCGGGAGACAATGAGCAGTTCTTC. Protein sequence: CASSRGLAGDNEQFF.

The rearrangement links TRBV5-4 to TRBJ2-7, with 8 nucleotides matching TRBD1. Germline V gene sequence: CDR1 SGHNT, CDR2 YYREEE (reference sequence). The CDR3 totals 16 residues. With V trimmed by 3 bases and J by 3 bases, 11 bases remained unmatched. CDR3 protein: CASSWAGGAGYYEQYF. CDR3 nucleotide sequence: TGTGCCAGCAGCTGGGCAGGGGGCGCGGGGTACTACGAGCAGTACTTC.

The chain has TRBV4-3 and TRBJ2-7, with TRBD1 identical over 7 bases. V lost 3 bases, J lost 3 bases, and 11 bases stayed unmatched. The CDR3 has 16 amino acids. Germline CDR1 reads LGHNA; CDR2 reads YSLEER. CDR3 nucleotide sequence: TGCGCCAGCAGCCATAGTACCGGGACAGCGTACTACGAGCAGTACTTC. It encodes CASSHSTGTAYYEQYF.

CDR3: CAWAATGEPYEQYF. CDR3 coding DNA: TGTGCCTGGGCCGCGACAGGGGAACCCTACGAGCAGTACTTC. The chain couples TRBV30 to TRBJ2-7; 8 bases map to TRBD1. Germline V gene sequence: CDR1 GTSNPN, CDR2 SVGIG (reference sequence). V was pared by 5 bases and J by 2 bases, with 8 bases of the junction left unmatched. The CDR3 runs to 14 residues.